This T cell receptor (beta chain) was recovered during a study of regulatory T cells in long-lasting Graves disease (dated by TCRdb to the early 2020s). Regarding the study in general: In the newly diagnosed Graves' disease group, patients had been taking antithyroid drugs for less than 3 months. Patients with persistent Graves' disease were compared with patients with newly diagnosed Graves' disease using TCR sequencing and RNA sequencing of peripheral blood. The study was conducted in China and was registered as a clinical trial. TCR sequencing covered approximately 13 persistent and about 20 newly diagnosed Graves' disease patients, around 33 samples in total.

Inclusive of the bounding cysteine and phenylalanine, the CDR3 is 15 residues long. Solely the CDR3 DNA is kept, with 45 bases framed from the first base. V drops 7 bases and J drops 4 bases, leaving 17 bases in between. A few counts support this clonotype. Its antigen remains unidentified. A much larger clone is a single base away; this may be a read error. Study-level results and caveats: TRBV28, TRBJ1-2 and TRBJ2-5 were preferentially used in persistent disease, while TRBV20-1 and TRBJ2-1 were favored in newly diagnosed disease. Only peripheral blood was studied, because thyroid tissue, the primary lesion, was inaccessible. Sequencing and analysis were restricted to the TCR beta chain. More public clonotypes were shared among persistent patients (under 3,000) than among newly diagnosed patients (over 900). As a limitation, the authors acknowledged that the small sample size may reduce accuracy. Compared with newly diagnosed patients, persistent Graves' disease patients had lower TCR Shannon entropy and fewer highly expanded clones, which suggests clonal expansion.

Libraries were constructed by multiplex PCR. Instrument on record: Illumina HiSeq 4000. CDR3 regions were amplified by Arm-PCR with iRepertoire HTBI primers to construct TCR beta libraries. Before sequencing, the PCR products underwent gel purification. Regarding the original processing steps: Across samples, fewer than 70 TRBV and 14 TRBJ segments were identified and used for gene usage analysis of CDR3 amino acid clonotypes. Filtered high-quality paired reads were merged into contigs using COPE and FqMerger. Contigs were aligned with BLAST to IMGT TRBV, TRBD and TRBJ reference genes, and CDR3 was defined per IMGT. Highly expanded clones were defined as clonotypes with a frequency above 0.1%. Repertoire diversity was measured by Shannon entropy, and V-J evenness by the Gini coefficient. A clonotype found in more than one individual was treated as public. The public reads were reanalyzed by TCRdb: fastp trimming at Q25, MiXCR alignment, in-frame beta chains only. One record per CDR3 amino acid sequence lists the most common genes and DNA. V and J calls and clone size were set by TCRdb, not the authors. The sample has roughly 520,000 distinct CDR3 sequences on record, more than 10% of them singletons. The biggest ten clones account for about 8.3% of the sample.

The label giving this sample's time point can be read as: newly diagnosed GD, antithyroid drugs for less than 3 months. RNA was extracted from PBMCs in TRIzol for both TCR sequencing and RNA sequencing. The diagnosis of Graves' disease was made according to American Thyroid Association guidelines. The patients came from an endocrinology department in Xi'an, China. Each patient gave approximately 10 milliliters of peripheral blood, collected in an EDTA anticoagulant tube. Ficoll Paque Plus density gradient separation was used to isolate PBMCs, and no additional T cell sorting was done. An Agilent 2100 Bioanalyzer and agarose gel were used to check RNA quality, while a NanoDrop 2000 measured RNA concentration. These data were also reused for a study on T cells in Graves' hyperthyroidism and ophthalmopathy. The second publication reports: Stable Graves' hyperthyroidism was defined as the absence of progression to ophthalmopathy over 18 months of follow-up. Hyperthyroidism patients were newly diagnosed, with disease duration under 2 months, and aged 18 to 65 years. Exclusion was applied to patients with uncontrolled infections, other autoimmune diseases, pregnancy or lactation. Clinical symptoms, serum thyroxine and TRAb, thyroid ultrasound, and orbital computed tomography formed the basis for the diagnoses. The first round of RT-PCR for the TCR CDR3 was performed with the HTBI primer set and the Qiagen OneStep RT-PCR kit. Most expanded thyroid clonotypes (frequency above 0.001) were also detected in blood, suggesting blood repertoires may reflect thyroid immune responses. Ophthalmopathy was separated from stable hyperthyroidism by a 13 V-J signature model, with 85% to 90% sensitivity and approximately 81% specificity obtained in cross-validation and 80%/75% obtained in testing. During validation, the model predicted progression to ophthalmopathy a median of about 5.9 months ahead of onset, with around 70% sensitivity and 72% to 80% specificity. TCR V-J signatures able to tell the groups apart were searched for in a discovery cohort of 100 patients, of whom around 42 had Graves' ophthalmopathy and roughly 59 had stable Graves' hyperthyroidism. An independent validation cohort of about 20 hyperthyroidism patients and approximately 16 patients who later progressed to ophthalmopathy tested prospective prediction of ophthalmopathy. For training and testing, the roughly 93 patients in the discovery cohort were randomly divided in a 7:3 ratio. In over five Graves' hyperthyroidism patients, the study also compared T-cell repertoires from thyroid tissue with T-cell repertoires from blood. After sampling, hyperthyroidism patients received methimazole starting at 30 mg daily, and ophthalmopathy patients received high-dose intravenous methylprednisolone. A second multiplex PCR round built the libraries, followed by size selection and purification. Sequencing of the libraries was done on an Illumina HiSeq2000 using paired-end 100 bp reads. Raw data were processed with SOAPnuke, discarding reads with adapters, uncalled bases, mean Phred below 15, or no exact constant-primer or identifier match. High-quality paired reads were merged using COPE v1.2.5, and each unique nucleotide sequence was defined as a clonotype. MiTCR v1.1 was used to align clonotypes to the IMGT TRBV, TRBD and TRBJ reference segments. The analysis included only V-J combinations with a frequency above 0.0001, which together covered 99% to 99.2% of the repertoires. A TCS score was defined as the ratio of F50 (clonal expansion) to E x V (chaos), with BLOSUM62-based TCRdist applied between CDR3 peptides within each V-J. Welch's t-statistics and random forest reduced roughly 500 V-J features to fewer than 15, which were used in a naive Bayes classifier (R e1071). Sample size was not statistically predetermined, and blinding of investigators to group allocation was not performed. The paper reports TCR Vbeta CDR3 sequencing of roughly 140 peripheral blood samples: 43 ophthalmopathy, over 70 hyperthyroidism and around 17 progressor patients.

Recombination connected TRBV12-3 or TRBV12-4 to TRBJ2-1; TRBD1 is possibly the D segment (5 matching bases). This specimen was peripheral blood mononuclear cells (PBMCs), taken at new diagnosis, from a patient treated with antithyroid drugs. The receptor was isolated from a woman in her 30s with Graves disease. Donor details come from another sample of the same person, matched by shared clones. Read as DNA, the sequence is TGTGCCAGCAATTTTCGGACACCCGGTTACAATGAGCAGTTCTTC. The resulting protein is CASNFRTPGYNEQFF.